The clone carrying this T cell receptor (beta chain) was found many times. Antigen unknown. For CDR3 and TCR beta VDJ profiling, genomic DNA was the template used. MiXCR, run by TCRdb on the reads, gives a single entry per CDR3 protein. Seen here are 100,000 to 150,000 distinct CDR3 sequences, 48% observed once, and the top ten hold under 3%. The sample comes from a study of CD8+CD57+ T cells in acquired aplastic anemia. Study as a whole: Each DNA sample taken from sorted CD4+ and CD8+ cells came to 3 to 4 ug on average. Mean read depth for CD4+ cells from healthy donors was some 11 million. Study-level points and caveats: Levels of CD8+ Simpson's diversity were not significantly distinct in patients versus controls.

With 3 bases clipped from V and 5 bases from J, the junction kept 5 bases outside the gene matches. The germline V gene has CDR1 SGHTA and CDR2 FQGNSA. The CDR3 covers 14 residues. The clonotype comes from a human donor in good health, serving as a control. The J gene is TRBJ2-5, the V gene TRBV7-2; 8 bases are shared with TRBD1. Sample: sorted CD4+, CD8+, or CD8+CD57+ T cells (not recorded which) from PBMCs. CDR3 in DNA: TGTGCCAGCAGCTTCCCAGGGGGCGCGGAGACCCAGTACTTC. Amino acids: CASSFPGGAETQYF.